A selection of T cell receptor beta chains follows, all from one sample in a study of identical twins. TCRdb itself ran the 5' RACE reads through MiXCR, one entry per CDR3 protein. The repertoire holds under 900,000 distinct CDR3 sequences, with 15% to 20% as singletons. These data were also filed under a second study, of T cells expressing NK-cell markers.

The sample was PBMCs. All receptors derive from a woman aged 18-30 years in good health. CDR3s include the opening cysteine and the closing phenylalanine or tryptophan. The D gene is left open where the match is weak. Clone size appears in some rows only: once, few, many, or a class for an expanded clone.

size	V	D	J	CDR3	DNA
-	TRBV10-3	-	TRBJ2-7	CAISESKGGKSSYEQYF	TGTGCCATCAGTGAGTCAAAGGGGGGAAAGAGCTCCTACGAGCAGTACTTC
few	TRBV20-1	TRBD2	TRBJ2-7	CSVRLADSSYEQYF	TGCAGTGTCCGACTAGCGGACAGCTCCTACGAGCAGTACTTC
once	TRBV7-2	-	TRBJ2-6	CASSSFFSGANVLTF	TGTGCCAGCAGCTCTTTCTTCTCTGGGGCCAACGTCCTGACTTTC
few	TRBV10-3	TRBD2	TRBJ2-5	CATRGDTETQYF	TGTGCCACCCGGGGGGATACAGAGACCCAGTACTTC
few	TRBV5-1	-	TRBJ2-3	CASSVDRRAQYF	TGCGCCAGCAGCGTAGACAGGAGGGCGCAGTATTTT
-	TRBV20-1	TRBD2	TRBJ2-1	CSARTASGRVYNEQFF	TGCAGTGCTAGAACGGCTAGCGGGAGGGTCTACAATGAGCAGTTCTTC
-	TRBV7-8	-	TRBJ2-7	CASSLESASYEQYF	TGTGCCAGCAGCTTAGAATCGGCTTCCTACGAGCAGTACTTC
once	TRBV11-2	TRBD2	TRBJ2-3	CASSLEPAGELDTQYF	TGTGCCAGCAGCTTAGAACCAGCGGGGGAACTGGATACGCAGTATTTT
few	TRBV5-1	TRBD2	TRBJ2-1	CASNFLAGGNNEQFF	TGCGCCAGCAACTTCTTAGCGGGAGGGAACAATGAGCAGTTCTTC
-	TRBV4-3	-	TRBJ1-2	CASSQGTVEYGYTF	TGCGCCAGCAGCCAAGGGACAGTAGAGTATGGCTACACCTTC
-	TRBV14	-	TRBJ2-6	CASSQDAPGANVLTF	TGTGCCAGCAGCCAAGATGCACCCGGGGCCAACGTCCTGACTTTC
-	TRBV10-3	-	TRBJ2-1	CAISAGHNEQFF	TGTGCCATCAGTGCGGGTCACAATGAGCAGTTCTTC
few	TRBV6-1	TRBD2	TRBJ2-7	CASSPGGSGGLHEQYF	TGTGCCAGCAGTCCGGGGGGTTCGGGAGGCCTGCACGAGCAGTACTTC
few	TRBV6-1	TRBD2	TRBJ2-2	CASTRLAVAHTGELFF	TGTGCCAGCACTCGACTAGCGGTAGCTCACACCGGGGAGCTGTTTTTT
few	TRBV5-6	-	TRBJ2-6	CASSLASGSGANVLTF	TGTGCCAGCAGCTTGGCCTCCGGTTCTGGGGCCAACGTCCTGACTTTC
few	TRBV4-2	TRBD2	TRBJ2-5	CASSQDAARGGGTQYF	TGTGCCAGCAGCCAAGACGCGGCGCGGGGGGGTGGAACCCAGTACTTC
-	TRBV12-3/TRBV12-4	-	TRBJ1-2	CASSPGLYGYTF	TGTGCCAGCAGTCCTGGACTCTATGGCTACACCTTC
-	TRBV5-8	-	TRBJ2-1	CASRPDVDNEQFF	TGTGCCAGCAGACCGGACGTAGACAATGAGCAGTTCTTC
few	TRBV5-1	TRBD1	TRBJ2-7	CASSLIGQGIYEQYF	TGCGCCAGCAGCTTGATTGGACAGGGCATCTACGAGCAGTACTTC
few	TRBV5-1	-	TRBJ2-7	CASSPTTGGPYEQYF	TGCGCCAGCAGCCCGACGACCGGTGGACCCTACGAGCAGTACTTC
many	TRBV5-1	-	TRBJ1-1	CASSVTGRSNTEAFF	TGCGCCAGCAGTGTCACAGGGAGGTCTAACACTGAAGCTTTCTTT
few	TRBV3-1	TRBD2	TRBJ2-1	CASSHLRGSSYNEQFF	TGTGCCAGCAGCCACCTACGCGGGAGCTCCTACAATGAGCAGTTCTTC
few	TRBV5-1	-	TRBJ2-3	CASSLDMNTQYF	TGCGCCAGCAGCTTGGATATGAATACGCAGTATTTT
many	TRBV20-1	TRBD2	TRBJ2-3	CSATSGMDTDTQYF	TGCAGTGCTACTAGCGGGATGGACACAGATACGCAGTATTTT
-	TRBV12-3/TRBV12-4	TRBD1	TRBJ1-5	CASSPRGTGLGQPQHF	TGTGCCAGCAGCCCGCGGGGGACAGGGTTGGGTCAGCCCCAGCATTTT
many	TRBV12-3/TRBV12-4	-	TRBJ1-1	CASRLQEGNTEAFF	TGTGCCAGCAGGCTCCAGGAGGGGAACACTGAAGCTTTCTTT
few	TRBV5-1	-	TRBJ1-6	CASSLEGDGSPLHF	TGCGCCAGCAGCTTGGAGGGTGATGGCTCACCCCTCCACTTT
few	TRBV20-1	-	TRBJ2-5	CSAYHAGYLRQQETQYF	TGCAGTGCATACCATGCCGGCTATTTGAGGCAGCAAGAGACCCAGTACTTC
many	TRBV19	-	TRBJ1-4	CASSILDGRNEKLFF	TGTGCCAGTAGTATATTGGACGGACGAAATGAAAAACTGTTTTTT
-	TRBV6-1	TRBD1	TRBJ1-2	CASYGLTGGYGYTF	TGTGCCAGCTATGGTCTCACAGGGGGCTATGGCTACACCTTC
-	TRBV29-1	-	TRBJ1-1	CSVTVARNTEAFF	TGCAGCGTTACGGTTGCGAGAAATACTGAAGCTTTCTTT
many	TRBV29-1	-	TRBJ2-7	CSVEETRSSYEQYF	TGCAGCGTTGAGGAGACGAGAAGCTCCTACGAGCAGTACTTC
-	TRBV3-1	TRBD2	TRBJ2-7	CASSDRSPGLAGAYEQYF	TGTGCCAGCAGCGACCGATCCCCGGGACTAGCGGGAGCCTACGAGCAGTACTTC
-	TRBV5-1	TRBD2	TRBJ2-7	CASSLGGGDLTYEQYF	TGCGCCAGCAGCTTGGGGGGGGGAGACTTAACCTACGAGCAGTACTTC
few	TRBV20-1	TRBD2	TRBJ2-3	CSAPVLANLRDTQYF	TGCAGTGCGCCCGTACTAGCGAATTTACGAGATACGCAGTATTTT
few	TRBV4-2	-	TRBJ2-5	CASSQDRDPGTQYF	TGTGCCAGCAGCCAAGATCGGGACCCAGGAACCCAGTACTTC
-	TRBV11-2	-	TRBJ2-5	CASSYNRGKETQYF	TGTGCCAGCAGCTATAACCGTGGGAAGGAGACCCAGTACTTC
few	TRBV5-1	TRBD1	TRBJ2-3	CASSEDRGPLTDTQYF	TGCGCCAGCAGCGAGGACAGGGGGCCGCTCACAGATACGCAGTATTTT
few	TRBV9	TRBD2	TRBJ2-1	CASSVDGGRAVPEQFF	TGTGCCAGCAGCGTAGATGGGGGGAGGGCCGTCCCTGAGCAGTTCTTC
few	TRBV7-3	-	TRBJ2-5	CASSLGTRGTQYF	TGTGCCAGCAGCTTAGGAACTCGCGGGACCCAGTACTTC
few	TRBV6-2/TRBV6-3	-	TRBJ2-1	CASSNWDSQGNEQFF	TGTGCCAGCAGCAATTGGGATTCACAAGGGAATGAGCAGTTCTTC
many	TRBV12-3/TRBV12-4	-	TRBJ2-7	CASSLGLYYEQYF	TGTGCCAGCAGTTTAGGGTTATATTACGAGCAGTACTTC